These 13 T cell receptor beta chains share one sample of origin, sequenced in a study of metastatic and nonmetastatic thyroid tumors. Via MiXCR, TCRdb re-called the PCR reads. The table lists 23,000 or so clones, about 28% of them singletons. No treatment had been given to any patient before thyroid surgery. Sequencing was done on a sample of tumor tissue. The receptors shown here come from a male donor with papillary thyroid cancer or a benign thyroid nodule (not recorded which). Some clones in this sample may be carry-over from other donors' samples.

This clone was observed at least ten times. The gene calls are TRBV14 and TRBJ1-3, with D uncertain. The V end lost 4 bases, the J end lost 4 bases, and 11 bases lay between the germline ends. Germline lookup yields CDR1 SGHDN and CDR2 FVKESK. The CDR3 has 14 residues. The CDR3 reads CASSPRADGNTIYF. The CDR3 DNA sequence: TGTGCCAGCAGCCCACGGGCAGACGGAAACACCATATATTTT. Variable domain in full (rest from reference TRBV14 and TRBJ1-3): EAGVTQFPSHSVIEKGQTVTLRCDPISGHDNLYWYRRVMGKEIKFLLHFVKESKQDESGMPNNRFLAERTGGTYSTLKVQPAELEDSGVYFCASSPRADGNTIYFGEGSWLTVV.

This clone was recorded many times. The gene calls are TRBV20-1 and TRBJ2-5; 9 nucleotides align to TRBD2. There are 14 residues in the CDR3. Trimming removed 3 bases from V and 4 bases from J; junction bases left unmatched: 6. CDR1 and CDR2 (germline): DFQATT, SNEGSKA (reference sequence). The CDR3, as DNA: TGCAGTGCTAGTCAAGGACTAGCGAGAGAGACCCAGTACTTC. Translating it yields CSASQGLARETQYF.

This clone was found a few times. The gene calls are TRBV28 and TRBJ1-1; D gene unclear. Trimming took 7 bases from V and 6 from J, leaving 12 bases between them. The CDR3 is 12 amino acids. Germline V gives CDR1 MDHEN, CDR2 SYDVKM. The CDR3 region has the DNA TGTGCCAGCAACGAGCAGTTGGCTGAAGCTTTCTTT. It specifies CASNEQLAEAFF.

The genes are TRBV6-1 and TRBJ1-2, with D perhaps TRBD1 (6 bases). Germline CDR1 and CDR2: MNHNS and SASEGT. The length of the CDR3 is 13 residues. V was trimmed by 6 bases and J by 4 bases, leaving 12 bases between them. The CDR3 here is CASSQQGSYGYTF. The CDR3 bases are TGTGCCAGCAGCCAACAGGGATCCTATGGCTACACCTTC.

Ten or more counts support this clone. The chain links TRBV14 to TRBJ2-7; the D gene is possibly TRBD2 (6 bases). Germline-derived CDR1 and CDR2 are SGHDN and FVKESK. The V gene lost 4 bases and the J gene lost 4 bases, with 17 bases spanning the gap. The CDR3 extends over 15 amino acids. The CDR3 reads CASSRGSRLVYEQYF. CDR3 in DNA: TGTGCCAGCAGCCGAGGCTCCAGACTAGTATACGAGCAGTACTTC.

The rearrangement uses TRBV11-2 and TRBJ2-7; D may be TRBD1 or TRBD2 (5 bases each). The V end was cut by 4 bases, the J end by 1 base, with 8 bases between. The CDR3 has 13 amino acids. Germline values: CDR1 SGHAT, CDR2 FQNNGV. This CDR3 is CASSWDRSYEQYF. CDR3 sequence (DNA): TGTGCCAGCAGCTGGGACCGATCCTACGAGCAGTACTTC.

V and J are TRBV9 and TRBJ1-1, with 11 nucleotides matching TRBD1. The CDR3 sequence is 16 residues long. Germline V CDR1 and CDR2: SGDLS, YYNGEE. With V trimmed by 4 bases and J by 5 bases, 10 bases remained unmatched. The CDR3 DNA reads TGTGCCAGCAGCTTGACTCCGGGACAGGGGGGAACTGAAGCTTTCTTT. Its protein is CASSLTPGQGGTEAFF.

This clone appeared many times. The V and J genes are TRBV2 and TRBJ2-5; 12 nucleotides match TRBD1. The junction had 9 bases not matched to a gene; V was cut back by 8 bases and J by 5 bases. The CDR3 runs to 15 residues. Germline V gives CDR1 SNHLY, CDR2 FYNNEI. The CDR3 region has the DNA TGTGCCAGCCGGAGGGGGACAGGGGGCCGGGAGACCCAGTACTTC. It translates to CASRRGTGGRETQYF.

The table lists this clone with a few counts. This chain joins TRBV19 and TRBJ2-7; 12 bases are shared with TRBD2. This CDR3 has 15 residues. Trimming at V came to 6 bases and at J to 0 bases, leaving 3 bases not matched to a gene. Germline V CDR1 and CDR2: LNHDA, SQIVND (reference sequence). CDR3 DNA sequence: TGTGCCAGTAGAATGACTAGCGGGAGCTCCTACGAGCAGTACTTC. It translates to CASRMTSGSSYEQYF.

This clone appeared a few times. A much larger clone differs from this one at a single base, so this may be a read error. Here the CDR3 omits its conserved ending phenylalanine or tryptophan, so a read error is the likely source. The chain has TRBV12-3 or TRBV12-4 and TRBJ1-2, with 7 bases identical to TRBD1. The CDR3 is 13 residues long. Here the CDR3 DNA reads TGTGCCAACAGTCCGGGACAGACGGGCGGCTACACCCTC. It codes for CANSPGQTGGYTL.

This clone was picked up many times. A much larger clone differs by one base, so this may be a read error. The CDR3 does not end in the conserved phenylalanine or tryptophan, so this is likely a read error. V and J are TRBV20-1 and TRBJ1-6; 8 bases align to TRBD1. Germline V gene lookup returns CDR1 DFQATT and CDR2 SNEGSKA (reference sequence). V shed 6 bases, J shed 0 bases, and the junction held 7 bases outside the gene matches. The CDR3 length is 16 residues. In DNA form, the CDR3 reads TGCAGTGCCCAGGACAGGGTCCTCTCCTATAATTCACCCCTCCACCTT. Encoded protein: CSAQDRVLSYNSPLHL.

The chain couples TRBV5-1 to TRBJ2-7; 7 bases align to TRBD1. This CDR3 region has 15 residues. Germline V lookup: CDR1 SGHRS, CDR2 YFSETQ. V shed 4 bases, J shed 2 bases, and the junction held 9 bases outside the gene matches. The CDR3 spells CASSPGTEGTYEQYF. The CDR3, as DNA: TGCGCCAGCAGCCCCGGGACAGAAGGGACCTACGAGCAGTACTTC.

This clone was observed a handful of times. The rearrangement links TRBV27 to TRBJ2-7; 7 bases fit TRBD1. This CDR3 is built from 15 residues. Germline CDR1 MNHEY, CDR2 SMNVEV (reference sequence). V trimming: 10 bases; J trimming: 3 bases; junction bases outside the gene matches: 15. The CDR3 is CATSSYRQGVYEQYF. CDR3 nucleotide sequence: TGTGCCACCTCATCCTACCGACAGGGCGTCTACGAGCAGTACTTC.